Presented here are 13 T cell receptor beta chains from one specimen sequenced in a study of blood T cell repertoires in COVID-19. Data came from immunoSEQ multiplex PCR; TCRdb stores just in-frame clones and leaves some out. Of hundreds of thousands of clones detected, approximately 90% appear once; the ten largest clones hold about 9.5%. The specimen was PBMCs or T cells enriched from blood (not recorded which). These receptors originate from a woman aged 40 to 55 who had recovered from COVID-19.

The chain recombines TRBV6-5 with TRBJ2-3, with 11 positions matching TRBD1. Losses at the gene ends were 6 bases for V and 5 bases for J; bases not matched to a gene: 4. CDR3 size: 14 residues. Germline assignment: CDR1 MNHEY and CDR2 SVGAGI. The CDR3: CASSRTGGVDTQYF. The CDR3 DNA reads as TGTGCCAGCAGCCGGACAGGGGGCGTAGATACGCAGTATTTT.

The chain uses TRBV27 and TRBJ2-5, with D uncertain. Trimming removed 1 base from V and 2 bases from J, with 14 bases in between. This CDR3 spans 16 amino acids. Germline V gene sequence: CDR1 MNHEY, CDR2 SMNVEV (reference sequence). The CDR3 spells CASSLWSGERQETQYF. The CDR3 nucleotides read TGTGCCAGCAGTTTATGGTCCGGAGAACGTCAAGAGACCCAGTACTTC.

The gene calls are TRBV7-2 and TRBJ2-7, with TRBD1 matching 7 bases. V lost 5 bases, J lost 7 bases, and 14 bases stayed unmatched. The CDR3 extends over 15 amino acids. The germline V gene has CDR1 SGHTA and CDR2 FQGNSA. The CDR3 reads CASSPEWDSNWEQYF. The CDR3 DNA reads as TGTGCCAGCAGCCCTGAGTGGGACAGCAATTGGGAGCAGTACTTC.

Notes on this clone: Other DNA sequences from this sample encode an identical CDR3 as well. The chain links TRBV6-5 to TRBJ1-2; tentative D call: TRBD1 (5 bases). Germline V lookup: CDR1 MNHEY, CDR2 SVGAGI. The germline V and J ends were trimmed by 6 bases and 2 bases, with 10 bases remaining between them. The CDR3 covers 13 residues. This CDR3 reads CASSPTVNYGYTF. The CDR3 nucleotides read TGTGCCAGCAGCCCGACAGTCAACTATGGCTACACCTTC.

This sequence joins TRBV6-2 or TRBV6-3 and TRBJ2-3; 14 bases match TRBD2. V dropped 2 bases and J dropped 9; count of bases not matched to a gene: 7. The CDR3 runs 16 residues. CDR1 is MNHEY and CDR2 is SVGEGT in the germline V gene. CDR3: CASSYGGLAGVRTQYF. CDR3 DNA: TGTGCCAGCAGTTACGGGGGACTAGCGGGAGTTCGCACGCAGTATTTT.

About this clone itself: Other DNA sequences in the sample encode the same CDR3. The chain uses TRBV7-3 and TRBJ2-3; D is undetermined. V was cut by 2 bases and J by 2 bases, with 5 bases left in between. The CDR3 loop spans 13 amino acids. The germline V gene has CDR1 SGHTA and CDR2 FQGTGA. The DNA of the CDR3 is TGTGCCAGCAGCTTAGGGCCCACAGATACGCAGTATTTT. This codes for CASSLGPTDTQYF.

This chain links TRBV27 with TRBJ2-1; the match to TRBD1 covers 11 bases. The CDR3 extends over 14 amino acids. J gave up 9 bases and V 7 bases, and 8 bases lay outside the gene matches. The germline gives CDR1 MNHEY, CDR2 SMNVEV (reference sequence). The chain's CDR3 is CASTRTGGRVEQFF. The CDR3 region has the DNA TGTGCCAGCACCAGGACAGGGGGCCGGGTTGAGCAGTTCTTC.

The rearrangement links TRBV19 to TRBJ1-2; 9 bases match TRBD1. This CDR3 contains 14 residues. Looked up from germline, CDR1 is LNHDA and CDR2 is SQIVND (reference sequence). V lost 8 bases to trimming and J lost 2 bases; unmatched junction nucleotides: 6. CDR3 residues: CASDPTGGNYGYTF. The CDR3 nucleotides are TGTGCCAGTGATCCTACAGGGGGCAACTATGGCTACACCTTC.

CDR3 in amino acids: CASSVAGTGIQSDSPLHF. The CDR3 region has the DNA TGTGCCAGCAGCGTAGCCGGGACAGGGATCCAATCTGATTCACCCCTCCACTTT. The genes are TRBV9 and TRBJ1-6; TRBD1 matches 9 bases. Germline V gene data show CDR1 as SGDLS and CDR2 as YYNGEE. The junction had 12 bases not matched to a gene; V was cut back by 0 bases and J by 8 bases. The CDR3 covers 18 residues. Full variable domain (outside the CDR3, taken from reference TRBV9 and TRBJ1-6): DSGVTQTPKHLITATGQRVTLRCSPRSGDLSVYWYQQSLDQGLQFLIQYYNGEERAKGNILERFSAQQFPDLHSELNLSSLELGDSALYFCASSVAGTGIQSDSPLHFGNGTRLTVT.

This chain joins TRBV6-5 and TRBJ1-6; tentative D call: TRBD1 (6 bases). CDR3 length: 14 residues. The V end lost 2 bases, the J end lost 10 bases, and 12 bases lay between the germline ends. Germline assignment: CDR1 MNHEY and CDR2 SVGAGI. The CDR3 nucleotides read TGTGCCAGCAGTTACAGGGGGAGTGACTCACCCCTCCACTTT. Translating gives CASSYRGSDSPLHF.

About this clone: The sample carries other DNA sequences with the same CDR3. The chain has TRBV24-1 and TRBJ1-5; maybe TRBD1 (6 bases). CDR3 size: 15 residues. V shed 4 bases and J shed 7 bases, with 16 bases lying between them. Germline V gives CDR1 KGHDR, CDR2 SFDVKD. CDR3 loop: CATSDPTGGNQPQHF. The DNA of the CDR3 is TGTGCCACCAGTGACCCGACAGGAGGAAACCAGCCCCAGCATTTT.

The rearrangement joins TRBV14 to TRBJ2-7, with D hard to call. This CDR3 is built from 15 residues. Trimming cost V 4 bases and J 3 bases, with 16 bases left between them. Per germline, CDR1 SGHDN and CDR2 FVKESK. This CDR3 is CASSPLGSAFYEQYF. As DNA, the CDR3 is TGTGCCAGCAGCCCCCTCGGGTCAGCCTTCTACGAGCAGTACTTC.

This chain links TRBV19 with TRBJ1-1; 7 nucleotides agree with TRBD1. The CDR3 extends over 17 amino acids. Germline V gives CDR1 LNHDA, CDR2 SQIVND (reference sequence). The trim removed 1 base at V and 6 bases at J, leaving 14 bases unmatched. The CDR3: CASSIARQGGNPPEAFF. CDR3 nucleotide sequence: TGTGCCAGTAGTATAGCACGGCAGGGGGGCAACCCCCCTGAAGCTTTCTTT.